The clone carrying this T cell receptor beta chain has a single count. The entry originates in a study of blood T cell repertoires in COVID-19. About the research overall: Samples came from the United States, Italy and Spain, spanning acute and convalescent COVID-19. T cells, B-cell-depleted T cells, or PBMCs provided the cDNA or gDNA that served as material.

CDR3 size: 15 residues. After removal of 6 bases from V and 0 bases from J, the junction contained 5 bases not matched to a gene. CDR1 and CDR2 (germline): MDHEN, SYDVKM. Original data processing: The authors estimated nucleated cell counts from reference gene primer amplification. Clones were read by immunoSEQ multiplex PCR, and TCRdb kept only the in-frame ones, dropping some. D and trimming come from the DNA, and the V and J calls and clone size come from that table. This table has 150,000 to 200,000 clones, more than 70% appearing once. The sequencing sample was made of peripheral blood. The TCR sequence derives from a human donor in a cohort sampled during active COVID-19. V usage is TRBV28 and J usage is TRBJ2-4; 7 bases are a match to TRBD2. The CDR3 coding sequence is TGTGCCAGCAGCTTTAGCGGGTTAGCCAAAAACATTCAGTACTTC. Protein product: CASSFSGLAKNIQYF. Together with reference TRBV28 and TRBJ2-4, the CDR3 gives the full variable domain: DVKVTQSSRYLVKRTGEKVFLECVQDMDHENMFWYRQDPGLGLRLIYFSYDVKMKEKGDIPEGYSVSREKKERFSLILESASTNQTSMYLCASSFSGLAKNIQYFGAGTRLSVL.